Reported below is one T cell receptor (beta chain). Its antigen remains unknown. The entry originates in a study of T cells in tumors after PD-1 blockade. Study context: A subset received ongoing vismodegib 150 mg daily alongside anti-PD-1 therapy.

Findings and caveats of the study: Peripheral recruitment is suggested, as some novel exhausted tumor clones were in pre-treatment blood.

Germline CDR1 and CDR2: LGHDT and YNNKEL (reference sequence). Trimming took off 2 bases at V and 4 bases at J, with 7 bases between the two ends. The CDR3 has 13 residues. This table comes from immunoSEQ multiplex PCR, and its TCRdb copy is limited to in-frame clones, with some not included. Of several thousand clones listed, roughly 70% are singletons. The specimen was tumor tissue, collected before anti-PD-1 treatment. The chain has TRBV3-1 (or the pseudogene TRBV3-2) and TRBJ2-3, with D possibly TRBD2 on 5 matching bases. The receptor was isolated from a human donor with basal cell carcinoma. The CDR3 loop reads CASSQMGADTQYF. The DNA of the CDR3 is TGTGCCAGCAGCCAAATGGGAGCAGATACGCAGTATTTT.